The 23 T cell receptor beta chains in this list originate from one sample, sequenced in a study of OX40 agonist ivuxolimab in advanced cancers. Produced via immunoSEQ multiplex PCR; TCRdb's table is partial and in-frame only. The sample records 40,000 to 50,000 clones, 85% to 90% being singletons. This sample comprised CD4+ or CD8+ T cells sorted from blood, obtained in a trial of the OX40 agonist ivuxolimab. All receptors come from an adult with an advanced solid tumor such as melanoma, head and neck, liver or kidney cancer.

This chain uses TRBV7-8 with TRBJ2-1; TRBD2 matches 10 bases. The CDR3 sequence is 15 residues long. Unmatched junction bases numbered 6, after V lost 6 bases and J lost 4 bases. CDR1 and CDR2 from the germline V gene are SGHVS and FQNEAQ. CDR3 sequence reads: CASRITSGTYNEQFF. DNA of the CDR3: TGTGCCAGCAGAATTACTAGCGGGACGTACAATGAGCAGTTCTTC.

The chain joins TRBV2 to TRBJ1-4; TRBD1 agrees at 9 bases. Trimming at V came to 4 bases and at J to 7 bases, leaving 4 bases not matched to a gene. Germline lookup yields CDR1 SNHLY and CDR2 FYNNEI. There are 14 residues in the CDR3. DNA of the CDR3: TGTGCCAGCAGTGCGGACAGGGGACCTGAAAAACTGTTTTTT. Its protein product is CASSADRGPEKLFF. Supplemented by reference TRBV2 and TRBJ1-4, the full variable domain reads EPEVTQTPSHQVTQMGQEVILRCVPISNHLYFYWYRQILGQKVEFLVSFYNNEISEKSEIFDDQFSVERPDGSNFTLKIRSTKLEDSAMYFCASSADRGPEKLFFGSGTQLSVL.

This sequence joins TRBV7-2 and TRBJ2-7; 9 bases match TRBD1. V shed 5 bases, J shed 4 bases, and the junction held 6 bases outside the gene matches. Germline CDR1 reads SGHTA; CDR2 reads FQGNSA. The CDR3 has 14 residues. The CDR3: CASSPYRGQYEQYF. The CDR3 DNA follows: TGTGCCAGCAGCCCCTACAGGGGGCAGTACGAGCAGTACTTC.

This clone was detected only once. The chain has TRBV28 and TRBJ2-2, with D possibly called TRBD1 or TRBD2 (5 bases each). CDR3 length: 13 residues. The germline CDR1 and CDR2 sequences are MDHEN and SYDVKM. V was shortened by 6 bases and J by 7 bases, with 12 bases between the two germline ends. The CDR3 DNA reads as TGTGCCAGCAGCCTGGGACGAATCGGGGAGCTGTTTTTT. This gives the protein CASSLGRIGELFF.

The gene calls are TRBV30 and TRBJ2-7, with TRBD2 as a possible D gene (6 bases). The CDR3 totals 12 residues. The germline gives CDR1 GTSNPN, CDR2 SVGIG (reference sequence). Trimming stripped 5 bases from V and 7 bases from J, with 15 bases between. The CDR3 DNA follows: TGTGCCTGGGGGGAGGATCTACGAGAGCAGTACTTC. Its protein is CAWGEDLREQYF.

The chain is built from TRBV6-5 and TRBJ2-7, with 7 bases lining up with TRBD2. The CDR3 is 13 residues long. V was clipped by 7 bases and J by 3 bases; unmatched bases: 6. Germline V CDR1 and CDR2: MNHEY, SVGAGI. The CDR3: CASTDRGVYEQYF. As DNA, the CDR3 is TGTGCCAGCACCGACCGGGGGGTCTACGAGCAGTACTTC.

The rearrangement uses TRBV7-2 and TRBJ1-4; 12 positions match TRBD1. The germline V gene has CDR1 SGHTA and CDR2 FQGNSA. J was trimmed by 8 bases and V by 4 bases; bases with no gene match: 14. This CDR3 has 18 amino acids. Here the CDR3 reads CASSSKGQGAQIQEKLFF. CDR3 coding DNA: TGTGCCAGCAGCTCTAAGGGACAGGGGGCGCAAATCCAAGAAAAACTGTTTTTT.

The chain uses TRBV7-2 and TRBJ2-1; D is undetermined. The V end was cut by 3 bases, the J end by 8 bases, with 14 bases between. The CDR3 covers 14 residues. Per the germline V gene, CDR1 is SGHTA and CDR2 is FQGNSA. CDR3 loop: CASSFDGYQDEQFF. CDR3 in DNA: TGTGCCAGCAGCTTCGACGGGTACCAGGATGAGCAGTTCTTC.

V is TRBV9 and J is TRBJ2-2, with D maybe TRBD1 (5 bases). From germline, CDR1 is SGDLS and CDR2 YYNGEE. The CDR3 runs to 15 residues. Between the trimmed V and J ends, which lost 5 bases and 3 bases, there was a span of 14 bases. CDR3 sequence: CASSGPGQDTGELFF. As DNA, the CDR3 is TGTGCCAGCAGTGGCCCTGGACAAGACACCGGGGAGCTGTTTTTT.

V and J are TRBV7-2 and TRBJ1-1; the D is unclear. Between the trimmed V and J ends, which lost 7 bases and 1 base, there was a span of 13 bases. The CDR3 contains 14 residues. The germline V gene has CDR1 SGHTA and CDR2 FQGNSA. CDR3: CASTVDGKNTEAFF. CDR3 bases: TGTGCCAGCACCGTGGACGGTAAGAACACTGAAGCTTTCTTT.

The CDR3 nucleotides read TGTGCCAGCAGCCCCCCCCCGACTTTCGAGAATACGCAGTATTTT. It translates to CASSPPPTFENTQYF. The chain combines TRBV11-2 with TRBJ2-3, with D uncertain. The V end was cut by 5 bases, the J end by 7 bases, with 19 bases between. The CDR3 has 15 residues. Germline CDR1 is SGHAT and CDR2 is FQNNGV.

This chain uses TRBV19 with TRBJ2-2; D tentatively reads TRBD1 or TRBD2 (6 bases each). Germline V gene lookup returns CDR1 LNHDA and CDR2 SQIVND (reference sequence). The V and J ends lost 6 bases and 8 bases respectively, with 16 bases between them. This CDR3 region has 14 residues. DNA for the CDR3: TGTGCCAGTAGCACGCTTGGGGGGCCGGGGGAGCTGTTTTTT. It codes for CASSTLGGPGELFF. Full variable domain (rest looked up from reference TRBV19 and TRBJ2-2): DGGITQSPKYLFRKEGQNVTLSCEQNLNHDAMYWYRQDPGQGLRLIYYSQIVNDFQKGDIAEGYSVSREKKESFPLTVTSAQKNPTAFYLCASSTLGGPGELFFGEGSRLTVL.

The chain employs TRBV9 and TRBJ2-1; no firm D call. Germline lookup yields CDR1 SGDLS and CDR2 YYNGEE. This CDR3 region has 15 residues. Deletions cut 0 bases from V and 0 bases from J, with 7 bases between. CDR3 bases: TGTGCCAGCAGCGTAGCGGCGGCCTCCTACAATGAGCAGTTCTTC. Its translation: CASSVAAASYNEQFF.

J is TRBJ2-7 and V is TRBV11-3, with 10 bases aligning to TRBD1. The germline gives CDR1 SGHNT, CDR2 YENEEA. V gave up 4 bases and J gave up 5 bases; unmatched junction bases: 8. This CDR3 contains 15 residues. The CDR3 region is CASSSQGQGGHEQYF. DNA of the CDR3: TGTGCCAGCAGCTCGCAAGGACAGGGGGGCCACGAGCAGTACTTC.

The chain carries TRBV4-3 and TRBJ1-1, with a weak D call TRBD1 (5 bases). Germline V gene data show CDR1 as LGHNA and CDR2 as YSLEER. Between the trimmed V and J ends, which lost 0 bases and 9 bases, there was a span of 14 bases. CDR3 length: 14 amino acids. CDR3 residues: CASSQDFSQGKAFF. DNA for the CDR3: TGCGCCAGCAGCCAAGATTTTTCCCAGGGTAAAGCTTTCTTT.

This clone was seen a few times. The chain couples TRBV29-1 to TRBJ1-3; D is unresolved. The V gene's germline CDR1 is SQVTM and CDR2 ANQGSEA. CDR3 length: 12 amino acids. Here the CDR3 reads CSTTTGGNTIYF. The CDR3 region has the DNA TGCAGTACAACCACCGGTGGAAACACCATATATTTT.

V and J are TRBV5-1 and TRBJ2-2, with TRBD1 identical over 7 bases. V shed 2 bases, J shed 5 bases, and the junction held 3 bases outside the gene matches. The length of the CDR3 is 14 residues. Germline V lookup: CDR1 SGHRS, CDR2 YFSETQ. This CDR3 reads CASSFTGVTGELFF. CDR3 sequence (DNA): TGCGCCAGCAGCTTTACAGGGGTTACCGGGGAGCTGTTTTTT.

V and J are TRBV28 and TRBJ2-7, with D tentatively TRBD2 (5 bases). Germline-derived CDR1 and CDR2 are MDHEN and SYDVKM. Trimming removed 10 bases at V and 5 bases at J, with 18 bases between. The CDR3 totals 13 residues. The CDR3 coding sequence is TGTGCCACCGCGGGCAGAAGTTACAACGAGCAGTACTTC. This gives the protein CATAGRSYNEQYF.

The rearrangement links TRBV21-1 to TRBJ2-1; no DNA check was done on the table's D call, TRBD2. TRBV21-1 corresponds to a pseudogene. This CDR3 has 15 residues. In DNA form, the CDR3 reads TGTGCCAGCAGCAAAGAGACTAGCCGGTACAATGAGCAGTTCTTC. This sequence encodes CASSKETSRYNEQFF.

A single count supports this clone. The V call is TRBV6-6, the J call TRBJ2-2, with 11 bases fitting TRBD2. CDR1 is MNHNY and CDR2 is SVGAGI in the germline V gene (reference sequence). The J segment lost 1 base and the V segment lost 8 bases, leaving 6 bases of the junction unmatched. The CDR3 extends over 16 amino acids. The CDR3 bases are TGTGCCAGCCGGGGGACTAGCGGTAGGAACACCGGGGAGCTGTTTTTT. Its protein product is CASRGTSGRNTGELFF.

The V call is TRBV27, the J call TRBJ2-7; 12 bases align to TRBD2. The CDR3 contains 15 residues. The germline V gene has CDR1 MNHEY and CDR2 SMNVEV (reference sequence). V was clipped by 9 bases and J by 1 base; unmatched bases: 7. In nucleotides, the CDR3 is TGTGCCAGTACCCCTCTAGCGGGAGGGTCCTACGAGCAGTACTTC. It translates to CASTPLAGGSYEQYF.

V and J are TRBV25-1 and TRBJ2-5, with TRBD2 identical over 8 bases. Per the germline V gene, CDR1 is MGHDK and CDR2 is SYGVNS. V lost 6 bases, J lost 2 bases, and 11 bases stayed unmatched. The CDR3 sequence is 16 residues long. The chain's CDR3 is CASSRSGTRGQETQYF. CDR3 sequence (DNA): TGTGCCAGCAGCCGATCGGGGACTAGGGGACAAGAGACCCAGTACTTC.

The chain carries TRBV7-2 and TRBJ2-7, with 7 nucleotides matching TRBD2. After removal of 8 bases from V and 5 bases from J, the junction contained 12 bases not matched to a gene. The CDR3 totals 14 residues. Germline loops: CDR1 SGHTA, CDR2 FQGNSA. The CDR3 sequence is CASGPRGSRDEQYF. The DNA of the CDR3 is TGTGCCAGCGGCCCCCGCGGGAGCCGAGACGAGCAGTACTTC.